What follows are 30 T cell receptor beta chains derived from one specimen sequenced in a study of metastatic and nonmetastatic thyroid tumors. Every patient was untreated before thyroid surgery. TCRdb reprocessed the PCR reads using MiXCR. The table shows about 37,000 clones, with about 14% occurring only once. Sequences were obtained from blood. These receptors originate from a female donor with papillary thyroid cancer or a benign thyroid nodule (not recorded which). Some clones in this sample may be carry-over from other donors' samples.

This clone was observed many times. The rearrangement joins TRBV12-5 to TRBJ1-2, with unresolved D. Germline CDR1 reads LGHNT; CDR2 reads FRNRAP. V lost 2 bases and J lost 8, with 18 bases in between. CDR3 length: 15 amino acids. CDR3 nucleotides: TGTGCTAGTGGTTTGAGCCCAGGTTTTCCCCGGGGCTACACCTTC. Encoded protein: CASGLSPGFPRGYTF.

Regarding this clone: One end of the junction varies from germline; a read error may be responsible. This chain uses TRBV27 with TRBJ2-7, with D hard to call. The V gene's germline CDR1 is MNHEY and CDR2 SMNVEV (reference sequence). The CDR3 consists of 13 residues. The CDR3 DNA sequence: TGTTCCAGCAGTTCCCCAGAGTATTACGAGCAGTACTTC. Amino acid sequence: CSSSSPEYYEQYF.

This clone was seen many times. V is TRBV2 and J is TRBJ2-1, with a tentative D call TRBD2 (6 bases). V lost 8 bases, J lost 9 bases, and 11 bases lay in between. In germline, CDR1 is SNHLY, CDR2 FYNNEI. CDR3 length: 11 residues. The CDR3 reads CASVTRGEQFF. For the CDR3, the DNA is TGTGCCAGCGTGACTAGGGGTGAGCAGTTCTTC.

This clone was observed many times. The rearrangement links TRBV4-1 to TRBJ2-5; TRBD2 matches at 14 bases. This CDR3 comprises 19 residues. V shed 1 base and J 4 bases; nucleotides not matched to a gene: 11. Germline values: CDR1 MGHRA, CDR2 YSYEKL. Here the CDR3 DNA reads TGCGCCAGCAGCCAAGGGCTTCGACTAGCGGGAGGGCCAGGAGAGACCCAGTACTTC. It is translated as CASSQGLRLAGGPGETQYF.

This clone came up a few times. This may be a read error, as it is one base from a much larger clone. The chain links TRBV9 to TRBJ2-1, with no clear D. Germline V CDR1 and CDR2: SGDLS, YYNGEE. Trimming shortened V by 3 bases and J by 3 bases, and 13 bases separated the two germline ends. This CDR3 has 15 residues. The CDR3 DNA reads TGTGCCAGCAGCGAGGGCCTTAGCTACTACAATGAGCAGTTCTTC. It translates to CASSEGLSYYNEQFF.

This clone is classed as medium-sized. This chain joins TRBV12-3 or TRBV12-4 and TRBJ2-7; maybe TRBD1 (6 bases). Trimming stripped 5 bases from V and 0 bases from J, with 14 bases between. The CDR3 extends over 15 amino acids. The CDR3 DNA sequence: TGTGCCAGCAGTCCACTACAGGGTATCTCCTACGAGCAGTACTTC. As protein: CASSPLQGISYEQYF.

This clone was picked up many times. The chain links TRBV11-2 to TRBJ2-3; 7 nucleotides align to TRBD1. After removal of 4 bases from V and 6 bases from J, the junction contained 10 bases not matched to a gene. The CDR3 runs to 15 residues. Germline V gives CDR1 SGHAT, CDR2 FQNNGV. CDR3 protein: CASSSERQGADTQYF. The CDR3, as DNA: TGTGCCAGCAGCTCGGAGAGACAGGGTGCCGATACGCAGTATTTT. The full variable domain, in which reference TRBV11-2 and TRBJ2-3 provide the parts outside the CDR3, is EAGVAQSPRYKIIEKRQSVAFWCNPISGHATLYWYQQILGQGPKLLIQFQNNGVVDDSQLPKDRFSAERLKGVDSTLKIQPAKLEDSAVYLCASSSERQGADTQYFGPGTRLTVL.

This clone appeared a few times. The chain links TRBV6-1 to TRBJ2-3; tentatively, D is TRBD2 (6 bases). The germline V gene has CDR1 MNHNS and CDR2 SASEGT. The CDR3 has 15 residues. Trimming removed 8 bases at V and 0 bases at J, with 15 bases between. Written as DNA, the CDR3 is TGTGCCAGCCCTGTGGCGGGACTTAGCACAGATACGCAGTATTTT. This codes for CASPVAGLSTDTQYF.

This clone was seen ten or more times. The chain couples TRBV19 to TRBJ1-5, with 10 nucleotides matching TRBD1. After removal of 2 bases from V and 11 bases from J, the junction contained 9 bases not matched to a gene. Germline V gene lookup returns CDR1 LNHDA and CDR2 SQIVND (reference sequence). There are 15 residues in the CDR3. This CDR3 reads CASSILGQGGTAQHF. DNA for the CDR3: TGTGCCAGTAGTATACTTGGACAGGGGGGAACGGCCCAGCATTTT.

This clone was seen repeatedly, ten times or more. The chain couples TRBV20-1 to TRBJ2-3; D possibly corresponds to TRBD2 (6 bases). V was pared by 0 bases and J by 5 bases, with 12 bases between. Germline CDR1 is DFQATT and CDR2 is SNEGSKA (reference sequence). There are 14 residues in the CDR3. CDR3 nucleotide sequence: TGCAGTGCTAGAGATTACGGGAGTTTAGATACGCAGTATTTT. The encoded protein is CSARDYGSLDTQYF.

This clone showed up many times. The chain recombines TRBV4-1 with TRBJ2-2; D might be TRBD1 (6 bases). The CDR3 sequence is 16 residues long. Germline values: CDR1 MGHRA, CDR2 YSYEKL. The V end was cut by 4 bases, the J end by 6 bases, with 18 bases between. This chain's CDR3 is CASSPRRDISPGELFF. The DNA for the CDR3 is TGCGCCAGCAGCCCCCGCCGGGACATTTCCCCCGGGGAGCTGTTTTTT.

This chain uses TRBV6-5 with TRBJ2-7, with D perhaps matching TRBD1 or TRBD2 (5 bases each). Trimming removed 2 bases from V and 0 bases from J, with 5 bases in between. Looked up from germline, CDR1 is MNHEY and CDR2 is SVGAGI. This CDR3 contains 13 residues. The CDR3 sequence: CASSYGGSYEQYF. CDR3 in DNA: TGTGCCAGCAGTTACGGGGGCTCCTACGAGCAGTACTTC.

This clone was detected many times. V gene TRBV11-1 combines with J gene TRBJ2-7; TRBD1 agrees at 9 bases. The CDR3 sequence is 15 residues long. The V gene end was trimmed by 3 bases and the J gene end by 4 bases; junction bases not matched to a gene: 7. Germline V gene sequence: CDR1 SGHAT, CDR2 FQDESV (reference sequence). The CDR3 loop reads CASSLSGDRDYEQYF. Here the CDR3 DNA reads TGTGCCAGCAGCTTGTCTGGGGACAGGGATTACGAGCAGTACTTC. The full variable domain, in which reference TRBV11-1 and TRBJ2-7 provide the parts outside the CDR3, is EAEVAQSPRYKITEKSQAVAFWCDPISGHATLYWYRQILGQGPELLVQFQDESVVDDSQLPKDRFSAERLKGVDSTLKIQPAELGDSAMYLCASSLSGDRDYEQYFGPGTRLTVT.

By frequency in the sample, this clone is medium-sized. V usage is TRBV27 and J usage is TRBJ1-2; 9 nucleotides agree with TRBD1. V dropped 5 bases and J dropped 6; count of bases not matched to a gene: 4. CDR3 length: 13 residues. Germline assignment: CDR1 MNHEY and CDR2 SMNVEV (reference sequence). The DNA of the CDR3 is TGTGCCAGCAGTGGGGACAGGGTACATGGCTACACCTTC. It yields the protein CASSGDRVHGYTF.

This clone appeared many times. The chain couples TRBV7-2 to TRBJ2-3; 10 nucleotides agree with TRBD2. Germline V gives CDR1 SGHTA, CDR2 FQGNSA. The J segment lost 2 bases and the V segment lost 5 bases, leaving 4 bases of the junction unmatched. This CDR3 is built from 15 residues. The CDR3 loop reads CASSALAGDTDTQYF. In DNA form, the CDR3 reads TGTGCCAGCAGCGCTCTAGCGGGAGACACAGATACGCAGTATTTT.

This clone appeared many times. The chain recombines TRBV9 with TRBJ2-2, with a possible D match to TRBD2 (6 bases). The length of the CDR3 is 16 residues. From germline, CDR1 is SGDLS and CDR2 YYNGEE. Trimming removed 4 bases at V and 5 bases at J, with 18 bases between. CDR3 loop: CASSSPGAGSTGELFF. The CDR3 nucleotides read TGTGCCAGCAGCTCCCCCGGGGCCGGGAGTACCGGGGAGCTGTTTTTT. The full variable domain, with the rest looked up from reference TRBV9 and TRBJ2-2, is DSGVTQTPKHLITATGQRVTLRCSPRSGDLSVYWYQQSLDQGLQFLIQYYNGEERAKGNILERFSAQQFPDLHSELNLSSLELGDSALYFCASSSPGAGSTGELFFGEGSRLTVL.

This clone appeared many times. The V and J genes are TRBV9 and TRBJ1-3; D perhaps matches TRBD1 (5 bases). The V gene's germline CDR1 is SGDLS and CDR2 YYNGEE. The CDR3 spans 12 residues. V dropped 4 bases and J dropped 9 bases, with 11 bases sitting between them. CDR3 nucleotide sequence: TGTGCCAGCAGCCCCGCGGGGGGCACCATATATTTT. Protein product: CASSPAGGTIYF.

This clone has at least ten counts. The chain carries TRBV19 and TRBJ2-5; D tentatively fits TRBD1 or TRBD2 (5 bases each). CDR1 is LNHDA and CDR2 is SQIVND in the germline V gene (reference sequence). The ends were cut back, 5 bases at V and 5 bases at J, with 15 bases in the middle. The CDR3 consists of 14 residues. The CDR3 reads CASSVGTSGETQYF. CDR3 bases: TGTGCCAGTAGTGTCGGGACCTCGGGGGAGACCCAGTACTTC.

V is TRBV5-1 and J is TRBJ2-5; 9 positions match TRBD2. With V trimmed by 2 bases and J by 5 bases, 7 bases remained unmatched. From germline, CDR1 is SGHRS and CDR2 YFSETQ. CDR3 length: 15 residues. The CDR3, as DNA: TGCGCCAGCAGCTTAACGGCTAGCGGGGTTGAGACCCAGTACTTC. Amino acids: CASSLTASGVETQYF.

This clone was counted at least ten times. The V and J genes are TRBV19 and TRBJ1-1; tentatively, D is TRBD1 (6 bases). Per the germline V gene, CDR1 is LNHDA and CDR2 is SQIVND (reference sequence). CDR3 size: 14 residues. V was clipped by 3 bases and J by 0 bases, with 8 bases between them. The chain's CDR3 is CASSIRGMNTEAFF. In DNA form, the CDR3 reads TGTGCCAGTAGTATCAGGGGTATGAACACTGAAGCTTTCTTT.

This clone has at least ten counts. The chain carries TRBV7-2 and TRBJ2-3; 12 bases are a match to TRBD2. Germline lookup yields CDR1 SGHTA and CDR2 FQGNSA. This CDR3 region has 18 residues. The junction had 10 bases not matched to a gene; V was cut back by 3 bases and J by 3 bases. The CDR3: CASSFAYILAGGTDTQYF. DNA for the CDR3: TGTGCCAGCAGCTTCGCCTATATACTAGCGGGAGGTACAGATACGCAGTATTTT.

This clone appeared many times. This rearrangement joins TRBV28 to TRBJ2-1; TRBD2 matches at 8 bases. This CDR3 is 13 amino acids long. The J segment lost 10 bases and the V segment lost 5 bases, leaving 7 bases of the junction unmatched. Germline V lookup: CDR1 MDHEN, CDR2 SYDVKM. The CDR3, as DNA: TGTGCCAGCAGTCCCGGGAGGGGGGGCGAGCAGTTCTTC. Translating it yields CASSPGRGGEQFF.

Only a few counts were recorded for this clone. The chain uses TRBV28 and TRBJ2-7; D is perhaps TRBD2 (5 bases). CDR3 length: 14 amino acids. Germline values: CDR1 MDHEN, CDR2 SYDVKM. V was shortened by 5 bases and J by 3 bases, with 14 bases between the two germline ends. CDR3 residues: CASSPRTLSYEQYF. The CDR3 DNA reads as TGTGCCAGCAGTCCCCGGACTCTCAGCTACGAGCAGTACTTC.

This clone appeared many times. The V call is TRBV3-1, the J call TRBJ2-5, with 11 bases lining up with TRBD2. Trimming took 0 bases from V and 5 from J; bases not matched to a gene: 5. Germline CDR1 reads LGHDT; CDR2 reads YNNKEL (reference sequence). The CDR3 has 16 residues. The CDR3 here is CASSQDTSGSDETQYF. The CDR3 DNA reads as TGTGCCAGCAGCCAAGACACTAGCGGGAGTGATGAGACCCAGTACTTC.

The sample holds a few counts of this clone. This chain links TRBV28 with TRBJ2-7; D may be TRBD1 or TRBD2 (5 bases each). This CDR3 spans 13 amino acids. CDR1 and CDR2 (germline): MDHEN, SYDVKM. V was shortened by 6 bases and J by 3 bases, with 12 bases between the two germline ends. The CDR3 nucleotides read TGTGCCAGCAGCCACTGGGACGTCTACGAGCAGTACTTC. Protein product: CASSHWDVYEQYF.

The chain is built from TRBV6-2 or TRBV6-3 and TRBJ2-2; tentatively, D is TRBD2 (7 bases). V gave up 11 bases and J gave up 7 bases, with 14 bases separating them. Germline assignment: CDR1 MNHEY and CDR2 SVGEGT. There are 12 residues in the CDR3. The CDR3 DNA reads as TGTGCCGACACGGGGGGCGACGGGGAGCTGTTTTTT. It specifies CADTGGDGELFF.

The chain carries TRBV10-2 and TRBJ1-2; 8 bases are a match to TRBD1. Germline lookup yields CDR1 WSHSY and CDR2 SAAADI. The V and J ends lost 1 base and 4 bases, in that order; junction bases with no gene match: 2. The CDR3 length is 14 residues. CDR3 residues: CASSEWTGPYGYTF. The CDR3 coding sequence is TGCGCCAGCAGTGAGTGGACAGGGCCCTATGGCTACACCTTC.

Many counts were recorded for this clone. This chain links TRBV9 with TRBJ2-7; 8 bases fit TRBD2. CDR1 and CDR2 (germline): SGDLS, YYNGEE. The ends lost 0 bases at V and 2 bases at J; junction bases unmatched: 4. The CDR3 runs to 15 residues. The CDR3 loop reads CASSVVGGGAYEQYF. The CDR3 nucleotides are TGTGCCAGCAGCGTAGTCGGGGGGGGTGCCTACGAGCAGTACTTC. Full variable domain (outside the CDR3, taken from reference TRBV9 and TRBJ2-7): DSGVTQTPKHLITATGQRVTLRCSPRSGDLSVYWYQQSLDQGLQFLIQYYNGEERAKGNILERFSAQQFPDLHSELNLSSLELGDSALYFCASSVVGGGAYEQYFGPGTRLTVT.

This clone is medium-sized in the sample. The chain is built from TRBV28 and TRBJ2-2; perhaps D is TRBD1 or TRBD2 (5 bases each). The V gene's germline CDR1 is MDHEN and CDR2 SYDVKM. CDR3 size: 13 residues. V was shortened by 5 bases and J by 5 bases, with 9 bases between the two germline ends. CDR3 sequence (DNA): TGTGCCAGCAGTCCTGGGGGAACCGGGGAGCTGTTTTTT. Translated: CASSPGGTGELFF.

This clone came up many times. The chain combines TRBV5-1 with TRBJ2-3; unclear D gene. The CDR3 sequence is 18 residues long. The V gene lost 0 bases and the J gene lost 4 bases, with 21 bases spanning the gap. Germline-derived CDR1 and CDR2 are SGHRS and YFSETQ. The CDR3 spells CASSLAGGWLDVADTQYF. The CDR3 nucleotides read TGCGCCAGCAGCTTGGCCGGTGGTTGGTTAGACGTTGCAGATACGCAGTATTTT.